This T cell receptor (beta chain) was recovered during a study of regulatory T cells in long-lasting Graves disease. This clonotype was detected many times. Construction of TCR beta libraries relied on iRepertoire HTBI primers and on Arm-PCR targeting CDR3 regions. TCRdb re-derived calls from the multiplex PCR reads in MiXCR, one entry per CDR3 protein. This repertoire shows 380,000 or so distinct CDR3 sequences, about 17% found once; its top ten account for around 20%. Germline trimming cut 6 bases from V and 6 bases from J; bases unmatched to any gene: 2. There are 13 residues in the CDR3. The V gene's germline CDR1 is MNHEY and CDR2 SMNVEV (reference sequence). Regarding time point: newly diagnosed GD, antithyroid drugs for less than 3 months. TCR sequences were obtained from RNA taken from PBMCs. This sample also belongs to another study, concerning T cells in Graves' hyperthyroidism and ophthalmopathy.

The sequence came from a woman younger than 30 with Graves disease. Sequencing used peripheral blood mononuclear cells (PBMCs), obtained at new diagnosis, from a patient treated with antithyroid drugs. The chain links TRBV27 to TRBJ2-1, with TRBD1 identical over 10 bases. CDR3 bases: TGTGCCAGCAGCCGGACAGGGGGCAATGAGCAGTTCTTC. Amino acid sequence: CASSRTGGNEQFF.